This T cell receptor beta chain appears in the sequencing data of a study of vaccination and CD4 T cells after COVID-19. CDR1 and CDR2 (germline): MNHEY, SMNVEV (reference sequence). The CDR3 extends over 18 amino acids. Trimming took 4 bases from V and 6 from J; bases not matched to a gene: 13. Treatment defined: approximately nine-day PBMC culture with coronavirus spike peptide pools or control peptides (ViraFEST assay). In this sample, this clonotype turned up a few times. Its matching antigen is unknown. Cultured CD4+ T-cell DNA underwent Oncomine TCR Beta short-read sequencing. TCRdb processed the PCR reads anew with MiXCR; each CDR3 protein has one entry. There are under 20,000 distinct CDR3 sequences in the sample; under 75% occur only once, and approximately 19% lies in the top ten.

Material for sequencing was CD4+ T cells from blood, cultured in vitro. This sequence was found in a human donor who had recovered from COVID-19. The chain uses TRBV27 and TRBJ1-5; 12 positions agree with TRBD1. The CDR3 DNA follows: TGTGCCAGCAGTTCGGGCTGGGGACAGGGGGCTCGTCGTCAGCCCCAGCATTTT. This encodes CASSSGWGQGARRQPQHF.